What follows are 9 T cell receptor beta chains derived from one specimen sequenced in a study of early T cells in non-severe SARS-CoV-2 infection. TCRdb called the 5' RACE reads again in MiXCR, with one record for every CDR3 protein. The sample has 100,000 to 120,000 distinct CDR3 sequences; roughly 13% are singletons. Sequenced material: whole blood, taken at baseline. The receptors stem from an adult who was a healthcare worker with PCR-confirmed SARS-CoV-2 infection or an uninfected control (not recorded which).

The V gene is TRBV7-9, the J gene TRBJ2-3; 7 bases fit TRBD1. CDR1 is SEHNR, CDR2 FQNEAQ, per germline (reference sequence). The CDR3 sequence is 16 residues long. The J segment lost 2 bases and the V segment lost 5 bases, leaving 10 bases of the junction unmatched. For the CDR3, the DNA is TGTGCCAGCAGCCCTCCGGGACAGAGATTCACAGATACGCAGTATTTT. Its translation: CASSPPGQRFTDTQYF.

This clonotype was observed a few times. This rearrangement joins TRBV19 to TRBJ2-3; 10 bases agree with TRBD2. Germline CDR1 is LNHDA and CDR2 is SQIVND (reference sequence). The V gene end was trimmed by 4 bases and the J gene end by 0 bases; junction bases not matched to a gene: 10. The CDR3 loop spans 18 amino acids. The CDR3: CASSSRLAGGASTDTQYF. CDR3 nucleotide sequence: TGTGCCAGTAGTAGCAGGTTAGCGGGGGGCGCAAGCACAGATACGCAGTATTTT. Looking up the rest from reference TRBV19 and TRBJ2-3 gives the full variable domain: DGGITQSPKYLFRKEGQNVTLSCEQNLNHDAMYWYRQDPGQGLRLIYYSQIVNDFQKGDIAEGYSVSREKKESFPLTVTSAQKNPTAFYLCASSSRLAGGASTDTQYFGPGTRLTVL.

This chain links TRBV5-1 with TRBJ2-1, with D tentatively TRBD2 (6 bases). V gave up 0 bases and J gave up 0 bases, with 7 bases separating them. The CDR3 loop spans 15 amino acids. Germline V CDR1 and CDR2: SGHRS, YFSETQ. The CDR3 spells CASSLDSGSYNEQFF. CDR3 coding DNA: TGCGCCAGCAGCTTGGATAGCGGCTCCTACAATGAGCAGTTCTTC.

This clonotype was observed a handful of times. The J gene is TRBJ2-5, the V gene TRBV7-6, with D perhaps matching TRBD2 (5 bases). The germline V gene has CDR1 SGHVS and CDR2 FNYEAQ. Trimming took off 5 bases at V and 7 bases at J, with 14 bases between the two ends. There are 13 residues in the CDR3. The chain's CDR3 is CASSPPGLPTQYF. As DNA, the CDR3 is TGTGCCAGCAGCCCCCCCGGACTCCCGACCCAGTACTTC.

The chain joins TRBV7-9 to TRBJ1-1; D not resolved. CDR3 length equals 12 residues. Germline values: CDR1 SEHNR, CDR2 FQNEAQ (reference sequence). V gave up 0 bases and J gave up 4 bases, with 3 bases separating them. CDR3 protein: CASSLASTEAFF. CDR3 coding DNA: TGTGCCAGCAGCTTAGCCAGCACTGAAGCTTTCTTT.

This clonotype showed up just a few times. J is TRBJ1-2 and V is TRBV7-9; D may be TRBD1 (5 bases). The CDR3 totals 14 residues. CDR1 is SEHNR and CDR2 is FQNEAQ in the germline V gene (reference sequence). The V end lost 6 bases, the J end lost 1 base, and 12 bases lay between the germline ends. In nucleotides, the CDR3 is TGTGCCAGCAGAAATGACAGCTTTAACTATGGCTACACCTTC. It translates to CASRNDSFNYGYTF.

This sequence joins TRBV19 and TRBJ1-2; D is unclear. The CDR3 has 14 amino acids. V was cut by 0 bases and J by 8 bases, with 13 bases left in between. Germline V gene data show CDR1 as LNHDA and CDR2 as SQIVND (reference sequence). CDR3 nucleotides: TGTGCCAGTAGTATAGATGAAGGGCCGTCCGGCTACACCTTC. Translated, it gives CASSIDEGPSGYTF.

The chain employs TRBV29-1 and TRBJ2-1; D possibly corresponds to TRBD2 (5 bases). Between the trimmed V and J ends, which lost 6 bases and 2 bases, there was a span of 20 bases. The CDR3 is 16 amino acids. Germline CDR1 and CDR2: SQVTM and ANQGSEA. CDR3 sequence (DNA): TGCAGCGTGATGGAGGCCGAGGGCAGTCCCTACAATGAGCAGTTCTTC. Encoded protein: CSVMEAEGSPYNEQFF.

The rearrangement uses TRBV24-1 and TRBJ1-4; 9 bases fit TRBD1. V shed 2 bases, J shed 8 bases, and the junction held 8 bases outside the gene matches. The germline V gene has CDR1 KGHDR and CDR2 SFDVKD. The CDR3 has 16 residues. CDR3 loop: CATSDSQTGGGEKLFF. In DNA form, the CDR3 reads TGTGCCACCAGTGATTCCCAGACAGGGGGAGGAGAAAAACTGTTTTTT.